Here is one TCR beta chain with its context. The table came from immunoSEQ multiplex PCR; TCRdb's copy has only in-frame clones and leaves some out. The table includes 440,000 or so clones, 89% detected once. This sample is part of a study of blood T cell repertoires in COVID-19. This receptor was obtained from a woman aged 40 to 50 with COVID-19, enrolled during active disease. Sequenced: peripheral blood.

CDR3 in amino acids: CASRSLKFVKMTEAFF. As DNA, the CDR3 is TGTGCCAGCAGGTCCCTAAAGTTTGTGAAAATGACTGAAGCTTTCTTT. This sequence joins TRBV27 and TRBJ1-1, with no clear D. The CDR3 sequence is 16 residues long. Germline V lookup: CDR1 MNHEY, CDR2 SMNVEV (reference sequence). Trimming stripped 6 bases from V and 5 bases from J, with 22 bases between.